Listed here are 14 T cell receptor beta chains from one sample, sequenced in a study of vaccination and CD4 T cells after COVID-19. No antigen has been identified for these receptors. Treatment defined: roughly 11-day PBMC culture with coronavirus spike peptide pools or control peptides (ViraFEST assay). With the Oncomine TCR Beta short-read assay, DNA from cultured CD4+ T cells was sequenced. TCRdb processed the PCR reads anew with MiXCR; each CDR3 protein has one entry. The sample records 15,000 to 20,000 distinct CDR3 sequences, roughly half being singletons. Sequencing was done on a sample of CD4+ T cells from blood, cultured in vitro. Receptors originate from a human donor who had recovered from COVID-19.

The chain uses TRBV28 and TRBJ2-7; 8 nucleotides line up with TRBD2. Germline assignment: CDR1 MDHEN and CDR2 SYDVKM. V was pared by 2 bases and J by 2 bases, with 2 bases of the junction left unmatched. The CDR3 covers 14 residues. Here the CDR3 reads CASSLGTSTYEQYF. For the CDR3, the DNA is TGTGCCAGCAGTTTAGGGACTAGTACCTACGAGCAGTACTTC. The variable domain in full, completed from reference TRBV28 and TRBJ2-7, reads DVKVTQSSRYLVKRTGEKVFLECVQDMDHENMFWYRQDPGLGLRLIYFSYDVKMKEKGDIPEGYSVSREKKERFSLILESASTNQTSMYLCASSLGTSTYEQYFGPGTRLTVT.

This clonotype was seen more than once but under ten times. V usage is TRBV7-2 and J usage is TRBJ1-1; 7 bases are shared with TRBD1. Germline CDR1 SGHTA, CDR2 FQGNSA. Trimming at V came to 5 bases and at J to 4 bases, leaving 7 bases not matched to a gene. This CDR3 spans 14 amino acids. The DNA of the CDR3 is TGTGCCAGCAGCCCGACAGGGCGGGTCACTGAAGCTTTCTTT. Its protein product is CASSPTGRVTEAFF.

This chain connects TRBV20-1 to TRBJ2-7, with a possible D match to TRBD1 (5 bases). Germline CDR1 is DFQATT and CDR2 is SNEGSKA (reference sequence). This CDR3 region has 13 residues. Trimming left V 6 bases short and J 3 bases short, with 15 bases between. The CDR3 DNA reads TGCAGTGCCAACAGGTACCCTGGCTACGAGCAGTACTTC. Amino acids: CSANRYPGYEQYF.

This clonotype occurred a few times. CDR3 DNA sequence: TGTGCCAGCAGTCCGCAGGGCAACTATGGCTACACCTTC. It is translated as CASSPQGNYGYTF. The J gene is TRBJ1-2, the V gene TRBV6-1, with D possibly being TRBD1 (5 bases). This CDR3 is built from 13 residues. V gave up 5 bases and J gave up 2 bases, with 9 bases separating them. CDR1 is MNHNS, CDR2 SASEGT, per germline.

A few counts support this clonotype. This chain joins TRBV6-1 and TRBJ2-7; 8 bases are a match to TRBD1. Germline values: CDR1 MNHNS, CDR2 SASEGT. Germline trimming cut 6 bases from V and 2 bases from J; bases unmatched to any gene: 18. This CDR3 comprises 18 residues. CDR3 sequence (DNA): TGTGCCAGCAGCACTCACTTTTGGACAGGGATCATGCCCTACGAGCAGTACTTC. Translation gives CASSTHFWTGIMPYEQYF.

The chain recombines TRBV6-1 with TRBJ1-6; D not certain. Looked up from germline, CDR1 is MNHNS and CDR2 is SASEGT. The CDR3 is made up of 14 amino acids. V was trimmed by 4 bases and J by 9 bases, leaving 13 bases between them. The CDR3 region has the DNA TGTGCCAGCAGTGTCCCTAACCGGGGTTCACCCCTCCACTTT. It translates to CASSVPNRGSPLHF.

This clonotype was seen only a few times. In nucleotides, the CDR3 is TGCAGTGCTAGGTCCGGCGGGACAGATACGCAGTATTTT. Residues: CSARSGGTDTQYF. The genes are TRBV20-1 and TRBJ2-3; D perhaps matches TRBD2 (5 bases). The germline CDR1 and CDR2 sequences are DFQATT and SNEGSKA (reference sequence). Trimming shortened V by 3 bases and J by 3 bases, and 10 bases separated the two germline ends. CDR3 length: 13 amino acids.

The chain recombines TRBV7-2 with TRBJ2-1; 7 nucleotides agree with TRBD1. The CDR3 has 15 amino acids. Germline CDR1 SGHTA, CDR2 FQGNSA. With 7 bases clipped from V and 1 base from J, the junction kept 7 bases outside the gene matches. CDR3 in DNA: TGTGCCAGCACCTACGGACAGGTATCCTACAATGAGCAGTTCTTC. It translates to CASTYGQVSYNEQFF.

V is TRBV6-1 and J is TRBJ1-6, with D possibly matching TRBD1 (5 bases). The CDR3 consists of 14 residues. The germline CDR1 and CDR2 sequences are MNHNS and SASEGT. V lost 10 bases to trimming and J lost 5 bases, with 15 bases between them. CDR3 residues: CAISYEGNNSPLHF. The CDR3 coding sequence is TGTGCCATCTCTTATGAGGGGAATAATTCACCCCTCCACTTT.

This clonotype was detected only a few times. The chain links TRBV11-1 to TRBJ1-5; unclear D gene. The germline V gene encodes CDR1 SGHAT and CDR2 FQDESV (reference sequence). V lost 3 bases, J lost 3 bases, and 9 bases lay in between. This CDR3 region has 14 residues. CDR3 protein: CASSFGRNNQPQHF. The CDR3, as DNA: TGTGCCAGCAGCTTCGGACGGAACAATCAGCCCCAGCATTTT.

This clonotype has a handful of counts. V and J are TRBV10-1 and TRBJ1-2; 11 bases are a match to TRBD1. The germline V gene has CDR1 WNHNN and CDR2 SYGVQD (reference sequence). The CDR3 sequence is 17 residues long. J gave up 1 base and V 3 bases, and 7 bases lay outside the gene matches. For the CDR3, the DNA is TGCGCCAGCAGTGAAAGGTCGGGGACAGGGGGTAACTATGGCTACACCTTC. This codes for CASSERSGTGGNYGYTF.

This chain connects TRBV7-6 to TRBJ2-1; D not resolved. The V gene's germline CDR1 is SGHVS and CDR2 FNYEAQ. This CDR3 has 13 residues. Trimming removed 4 bases from V and 0 bases from J, with 4 bases in between. This chain's CDR3 is CASSYSSYNEQFF. The CDR3 DNA reads TGTGCCAGCAGCTACAGCTCCTACAATGAGCAGTTCTTC. The full variable domain, rest sourced from reference TRBV7-6 and TRBJ2-1, is GAGVSQSPRYKVTKRGQDVALRCDPISGHVSLYWYRQALGQGPEFLTYFNYEAQQDKSGLPNDRFSAERPEGSISTLTIQRTEQRDSAMYRCASSYSSYNEQFFGPGTRLTVL.

This clonotype was seen more than once but under ten times. V usage is TRBV11-1 and J usage is TRBJ1-2; D call uncertain. CDR3 length: 15 amino acids. V was trimmed by 5 bases and J by 5 bases, leaving 18 bases between them. Germline-derived CDR1 and CDR2 are SGHAT and FQDESV (reference sequence). CDR3 protein: CASSPFAAGGYGYTF. The CDR3 bases are TGTGCCAGCAGCCCGTTCGCGGCGGGCGGTTATGGCTACACCTTC.

This clonotype turned up a few times. The V and J genes are TRBV6-1 and TRBJ2-3, with D maybe TRBD1 (5 bases). In germline, CDR1 is MNHNS, CDR2 SASEGT. Trimming took 6 bases from V and 0 from J, leaving 10 bases between them. This CDR3 spans 14 amino acids. CDR3 loop: CASRARVSTDTQYF. In nucleotides, the CDR3 is TGTGCCAGCAGGGCCAGGGTTAGCACAGATACGCAGTATTTT.